Reported below is one TCR beta chain. The antigen is unknown. This specimen belongs to a study of T-cell memory formation after mild COVID-19. Notes on the study in general: Within pre-infection memory, some responding clones were found, suggesting cross-reactive memory joined. The main location of contracting CD4+ clones was CM and EM, and that of contracting CD8+ clones was EMRA. From day 15 to 85, contracting clones were balanced between CD4 and CD8, whereas later expanders leaned toward CD4+.

From the 5' RACE reads, TCRdb called clonotypes with MiXCR, one entry per CDR3 protein. The sample records about 440,000 distinct CDR3 sequences, roughly 20% being singletons. In germline, CDR1 is SGHTA, CDR2 FQGNSA. This CDR3 has 13 residues. Trimming removed 3 bases from V and 6 bases from J; junction bases left unmatched: 2. The chain is built from TRBV7-2 and TRBJ2-7, with TRBD1 identical over 10 bases. The specimen sequenced was PBMCs or a T cell subset sorted from them (not recorded which). The receptor's source is an adult woman who had mild COVID-19 (a few samples of this study predate the infection). Cell type and time point are not known. The CDR3: CASSFRTGGEQYF. CDR3 sequence (DNA): TGTGCCAGCAGCTTCCGGACAGGGGGCGAGCAGTACTTC.